These 25 T cell receptor beta chains originate from one sample sequenced in a study of patients and donors after allogeneic stem cell transplantation. TCRdb re-analysed the RT-PCR reads in MiXCR, keeping a single row per CDR3 protein. Of approximately 200,000 distinct CDR3 sequences in the sample, 38% were seen once. Sequences were obtained from blood, either unsorted or a sorted T cell fraction (not recorded which). The origin of the receptors is a human donor who was either an allogeneic HSCT recipient or a stem cell or donor lymphocyte infusion donor (not recorded which). It is not recorded whose cells these are; they may come from a transplant donor.

Only one count was recorded for this clonotype. The chain carries TRBV7-8 and TRBJ2-3, with TRBD1 matching over 7 bases. J was trimmed by 9 bases and V by 5 bases; bases with no gene match: 5. Germline CDR1 and CDR2: SGHVS and FQNEAQ. The CDR3 runs 12 residues. CDR3 residues: CASSHRTGTQYF. CDR3 sequence (DNA): TGTGCCAGCAGCCACAGGACAGGAACGCAGTATTTT.

The chain employs TRBV7-9 and TRBJ2-2; TRBD2 aligns across 13 bases. CDR1 SEHNR and CDR2 FQNEAQ come from the germline V gene (reference sequence). The CDR3 is made up of 16 amino acids. V was clipped by 5 bases and J by 9 bases; unmatched bases: 9. The CDR3 nucleotides are TGTGCCAGCAGCCCCGGGACTAGCGGGGTGATCCGGGAGCTGTTTTTT. It translates to CASSPGTSGVIRELFF.

This clonotype has only a few counts. This chain uses TRBV5-1 with TRBJ2-1, with 11 bases matching TRBD2. This CDR3 region has 14 residues. The V gene end was trimmed by 1 base and the J gene end by 7 bases; junction bases not matched to a gene: 1. The V gene's germline CDR1 is SGHRS and CDR2 YFSETQ. The CDR3 sequence: CASSLTSGGNEQFF. CDR3 coding DNA: TGCGCCAGCAGCTTGACTAGCGGGGGAAATGAGCAGTTCTTC.

The chain employs TRBV6-5 and TRBJ1-1; TRBD1 matches 8 bases. V lost 4 bases and J lost 0; bases outside the gene matches: 1. This CDR3 has 14 amino acids. The germline CDR1 and CDR2 sequences are MNHEY and SVGAGI. The CDR3 here is CASSWTGLNTEAFF. CDR3 coding DNA: TGTGCCAGCAGTTGGACAGGGTTGAACACTGAAGCTTTCTTT.

This chain connects TRBV3-1 to TRBJ1-2; TRBD1 matches 7 bases. CDR3 length: 15 residues. The V gene's germline CDR1 is LGHDT and CDR2 YNNKEL (reference sequence). V lost 1 base to trimming and J lost 2 bases; unmatched junction nucleotides: 4. CDR3 in amino acids: CASSQVGTANYGYTF. The CDR3 DNA follows: TGTGCCAGCAGCCAAGTCGGGACAGCGAACTATGGCTACACCTTC.

The rearrangement links TRBV4-1 to TRBJ2-1; TRBD2 agrees at 8 bases. The trim removed 4 bases at V and 3 bases at J, leaving 11 bases unmatched. The CDR3 has 17 amino acids. Germline CDR1 reads MGHRA; CDR2 reads YSYEKL. CDR3 loop: CASSPRLSGGNYNEQFF. As DNA, the CDR3 is TGCGCCAGCAGCCCGCGCCTCAGCGGGGGAAACTACAATGAGCAGTTCTTC.

The chain couples TRBV5-1 to TRBJ2-7; D is possibly TRBD1 (6 bases). Germline V lookup: CDR1 SGHRS, CDR2 YFSETQ. V lost 4 bases and J 3 bases, leaving 17 bases between the germline ends. The CDR3 totals 15 residues. CDR3 sequence: CASSTGQGVGYEQYF. In DNA form, the CDR3 reads TGCGCCAGCAGCACGGGACAAGGGGTTGGCTACGAGCAGTACTTC.

The chain is built from TRBV2 and TRBJ2-2; 9 nucleotides match TRBD1. Germline trimming cut 0 bases from V and 5 bases from J; bases unmatched to any gene: 10. This CDR3 is 18 amino acids long. Germline assignment: CDR1 SNHLY and CDR2 FYNNEI. The CDR3 DNA follows: TGTGCCAGCAGTGAAGCGGGAGTGGGGACAGGGTATACCGGGGAGCTGTTTTTT. Translating gives CASSEAGVGTGYTGELFF.

This chain joins TRBV5-6 and TRBJ1-6; D unresolved. Trimming took off 0 bases at V and 7 bases at J, with 11 bases between the two ends. CDR1 is SGHDT, CDR2 YYEEEE, per germline. The CDR3 length is 15 residues. This CDR3 is CASSLVGPGNSPLHF. CDR3 sequence (DNA): TGTGCCAGCAGCTTGGTTGGGCCTGGAAATTCACCCCTCCACTTT. Together with reference TRBV5-6 and TRBJ1-6, the CDR3 gives the full variable domain: DAGVTQSPTHLIKTRGQQVTLRCSPKSGHDTVSWYQQALGQGPQFIFQYYEEEERQRGNFPDRFSGHQFPNYSSELNVNALLLGDSALYLCASSLVGPGNSPLHFGNGTRLTVT.

This clonotype has only a few counts. J is TRBJ2-4 and V is TRBV20-1; tentatively, D is TRBD1 or TRBD2 (6 bases each). The ends were cut back, 3 bases at V and 0 bases at J, with 18 bases in the middle. Per germline, CDR1 DFQATT and CDR2 SNEGSKA (reference sequence). This CDR3 has 17 residues. This chain's CDR3 is CSASPGGRALAKNIQYF. DNA for the CDR3: TGCAGTGCTAGCCCCGGGGGCCGCGCCTTAGCCAAAAACATTCAGTACTTC.

The chain couples TRBV7-3 to TRBJ2-5; 8 bases fit TRBD2. J gave up 4 bases and V 2 bases, and 9 bases lay outside the gene matches. CDR1 and CDR2 (germline): SGHTA, FQGTGA. The CDR3 is 16 residues long. The CDR3 sequence is CASSLFGPGGPETQYF. DNA of the CDR3: TGTGCCAGCAGCTTATTTGGCCCGGGGGGGCCAGAGACCCAGTACTTC.

This clonotype was recorded a few times. This rearrangement joins TRBV20-1 to TRBJ1-6; 9 bases are a match to TRBD1. Germline CDR1 reads DFQATT; CDR2 reads SNEGSKA (reference sequence). This CDR3 has 15 residues. V dropped 6 bases and J dropped 7; count of bases not matched to a gene: 10. The CDR3 sequence: CSAPPSGQGNSPLHF. CDR3 nucleotides: TGCAGTGCCCCCCCGTCGGGACAGGGAAATTCACCCCTCCACTTT.

The genes are TRBV15 and TRBJ1-6, with D unresolved. Germline V gives CDR1 LNHNV, CDR2 YYDKDF (reference sequence). The V end lost 3 bases, the J end lost 0 bases, and 15 bases lay between the germline ends. This CDR3 is built from 18 residues. The CDR3 bases are TGTGCCACCAGCAGTCGACATCGGTCAAGCTCCTATAATTCACCCCTCCACTTT. Translating gives CATSSRHRSSSYNSPLHF.

The V call is TRBV21-1, the J call TRBJ1-3; the tabulated D call, TRBD1, remains unverified against the DNA. TRBV21-1 is assigned pseudogene status. This CDR3 contains 18 residues. In nucleotides, the CDR3 is TGTGCCAGCAGCACGCGGCCGGGACCGAGGTACCCGGGCAACACCATATATTTT. This encodes CASSTRPGPRYPGNTIYF.

As concerns this clonotype: The junction does not match germline at one end; this may be a read error. The chain is built from TRBV20-1 and TRBJ2-7; D is perhaps TRBD1 or TRBD2 (6 bases each). This CDR3 contains 10 residues. CDR1 and CDR2 from the germline V gene are DFQATT and SNEGSKA (reference sequence). The CDR3 nucleotides read TGCAGTGCTAGACAACAGGGAGGAGGCTTC. Residues: CSARQQGGGF.

The chain is built from TRBV29-1 and TRBJ1-2, with D maybe TRBD1 (5 bases). Trimming cost V 4 bases and J 5 bases, with 14 bases left between them. Looked up from germline, CDR1 is SQVTM and CDR2 is ANQGSEA. The CDR3 loop spans 13 amino acids. CDR3 amino acids: CSVVREGSYGYTF. In DNA, the CDR3 is TGCAGCGTTGTTCGCGAGGGGAGTTATGGCTACACCTTC.

This clonotype appeared a few times. The junction shows a germline mismatch at one end, possibly a read error. The genes are TRBV4-1 and TRBJ1-5; the match to TRBD1 covers 9 bases. CDR3 length: 15 residues. Germline V gives CDR1 MGHRA, CDR2 YSYEKL. The CDR3 coding sequence is TGCGCCAGCAGCCAACCCACAGGGGGCAAGCAGCCCCAGCATTTT. Amino acids: CASSQPTGGKQPQHF.

CDR3 amino acids: CASSRDSVSYEQYF. CDR3 in DNA: TGTGCCAGCAGCCGGGACAGCGTATCCTACGAGCAGTACTTC. J is TRBJ2-7 and V is TRBV27; 7 nucleotides match TRBD1. Germline V gene sequence: CDR1 MNHEY, CDR2 SMNVEV (reference sequence). The V gene end was trimmed by 6 bases and the J gene end by 1 base; junction bases not matched to a gene: 6. This CDR3 spans 14 amino acids.

The V call is TRBV3-1, the J call TRBJ1-5; a possible D gene is TRBD1 (6 bases). This CDR3 spans 14 amino acids. Trimming removed 4 bases from V and 5 bases from J, with 12 bases in between. CDR1 and CDR2 from the germline V gene are LGHDT and YNNKEL (reference sequence). The CDR3 DNA reads as TGTGCCAGCAGCCTTGACAGGAGGGATCAGCCCCAGCATTTT. It codes for CASSLDRRDQPQHF.

The chain employs TRBV9 and TRBJ1-2, with 7 bases aligning to TRBD1. Trimming removed 0 bases from V and 3 bases from J; junction bases left unmatched: 2. Germline CDR1 reads SGDLS; CDR2 reads YYNGEE. The CDR3 has 14 residues. The CDR3 loop is CASSVGDSYYGYTF. The DNA for the CDR3 is TGTGCCAGCAGCGTAGGGGACAGCTACTATGGCTACACCTTC. The full variable domain, rest sourced from reference TRBV9 and TRBJ1-2, is DSGVTQTPKHLITATGQRVTLRCSPRSGDLSVYWYQQSLDQGLQFLIQYYNGEERAKGNILERFSAQQFPDLHSELNLSSLELGDSALYFCASSVGDSYYGYTFGSGTRLTVV.

This clonotype was seen a handful of times. The gene calls are TRBV9 and TRBJ2-2, with D uncertain. The CDR3 has 12 residues. V lost 1 base and J lost 7, with 5 bases in between. CDR1 and CDR2 (germline): SGDLS, YYNGEE. CDR3 sequence reads: CASSVSGGELFF. The CDR3 DNA follows: TGTGCCAGCAGCGTATCGGGCGGGGAGCTGTTTTTT.

The rearrangement links TRBV6-5 to TRBJ1-1; 7 positions match TRBD1. J gave up 7 bases and V 5 bases, and 4 bases lay outside the gene matches. The CDR3 consists of 12 residues. Germline-derived CDR1 and CDR2 are MNHEY and SVGAGI. Written as DNA, the CDR3 is TGTGCCAGCAGTCCCGGACAGGATGAAGCTTTCTTT. It codes for CASSPGQDEAFF.

This clonotype came up a few times. The V call is TRBV11-2, the J call TRBJ1-3; D gene uncertain. With 7 bases removed from V and 3 bases from J, the gap between germline ends came to 19 bases. This CDR3 has 16 amino acids. CDR1 is SGHAT, CDR2 FQNNGV, per germline. The CDR3 loop is CASNRFPLTLGNTIYF. In DNA, the CDR3 is TGTGCCAGCAACCGATTTCCCTTAACGCTTGGAAACACCATATATTTT.

The V gene is TRBV20-1, the J gene TRBJ2-7; tentatively, D is TRBD1 or TRBD2 (5 bases each). Trimming took 1 base from V and 2 from J, leaving 15 bases between them. The CDR3 has 15 amino acids. In germline, CDR1 is DFQATT, CDR2 SNEGSKA (reference sequence). The CDR3 DNA reads as TGCAGTGCTAGAGCCCCCTACGGGACCACCTACGAGCAGTACTTC. Translation gives CSARAPYGTTYEQYF.

This clonotype was seen a few times. V is TRBV10-3 and J is TRBJ1-2; TRBD1 aligns across 8 bases. V lost 10 bases and J lost 2; bases outside the gene matches: 6. The CDR3 extends over 13 amino acids. Germline values: CDR1 ENHRY, CDR2 SYGVKD. CDR3: CATMGQANYGYTF. The DNA of the CDR3 is TGTGCCACGATGGGACAGGCAAACTATGGCTACACCTTC.